This is a list of T cell receptor beta chains from one sample in a study of Ad26.COV2.S vaccination and SARS-CoV-2 variants. Profiled with immunoSEQ multiplex PCR; TCRdb holds only in-frame clones, not every one. The sample records some 500,000 clones, 89% being singletons. Sequences were derived from peripheral blood, sampled in a trial of Ad26.COV2.S vaccine versus placebo. These receptors were obtained from a person aged 18-60 years who received the Ad26.COV2.S COVID-19 vaccine or a placebo. Both conserved end residues are part of each CDR3. The D gene is left open where the match is weak. Size is stated for part of the rows, as once, few or many counts, or as a class when the clone is expanded.

>TRBV5-1|TRBJ1-3|NA|NA
TGCGCCAGCAGCCCCTCGTTAGCAGGTGGAAACACCATATATTTT
CASSPSLAGGNTIYF
>TRBV4-2|TRBJ1-2|NA|TRBD1
TGTGCCAGCAGCCAAGGACAGGGTGATGGCTACACCTTC
CASSQGQGDGYTF
>TRBV7-3|TRBJ1-5|NA|NA
TGTGCCAGCAGCTTATATGCCAGGGTTAATCAGCCCCAGCATTTT
CASSLYARVNQPQHF
>TRBV7-2|TRBJ1-5|NA|NA
TGTGCCAGCAGCTTAGGTCCAGGAGGGAATCAGCCCCAGCATTTT
CASSLGPGGNQPQHF
>TRBV7-6|TRBJ2-2|NA|TRBD2
TGTGCGCTAGCGGGGAACACCGGGGAGCTGTTTTTT
CALAGNTGELFF
>TRBV28|TRBJ1-3|NA|TRBD1
TGTGCCAGCAGTAACGGACAGGATAAGGATTTT
CASSNGQDKDF
>TRBV19|TRBJ1-5|NA|NA
TGTGCCAGTAGTACTAACCCAGGTGGTGTCTTGCAGCCCCAGCATTTT
CASSTNPGGVLQPQHF
>TRBV11-2|TRBJ2-1|once|NA
TGTGCCAGCAGCTTAGCCTTTGAGCAGTTCTTC
CASSLAFEQFF
>TRBV11-2|TRBJ2-5|once|NA
TGTGCCAGCAGCCCCACTTCGGCTGGGACCCAGTACTTC
CASSPTSAGTQYF
>TRBV11-3|TRBJ2-7|once|TRBD1
TGTGCCAGCAGCTTACGGACAGGCCCGAACTACGAGCAGTACTTC
CASSLRTGPNYEQYF
>TRBV28|TRBJ2-7|NA|NA
TGTGCCAGCAGTTTGAATTGGCAGGGTGGGTACGAGCAGTACTTC
CASSLNWQGGYEQYF
>TRBV5-4|TRBJ2-2|NA|TRBD1
TGTGCCAGCAGCTCTGAGACAGGGGGCACCGGGGAGCTGTTTTTT
CASSSETGGTGELFF
>TRBV7-3|TRBJ2-1|NA|TRBD2
TGTGCCAGCAGCCCAACCTCGGGAGGCGGGGGCAATGAGCAGTTCTTC
CASSPTSGGGGNEQFF
>TRBV27|TRBJ1-3|NA|TRBD1
TGTGCCAGCAGTCTCCGAGGGGGCTTTGGAAACACCATATATTTT
CASSLRGGFGNTIYF
>TRBV10-3|TRBJ1-6|NA|NA
TGTGCCATCAGTGAGGGGTTGACACCCCTCCACTTT
CAISEGLTPLHF
>TRBV30|TRBJ2-1|NA|NA
TGTGCCTGGAGTCATTCCCATGAGCAGTTCTTC
CAWSHSHEQFF
>TRBV11-2|TRBJ1-4|NA|NA
TGTGCCAGCAGCTTAGATCGAACTAATGAAAAACTGTTTTTT
CASSLDRTNEKLFF
>TRBV20-1|TRBJ1-1|NA|NA
TGCAGTGCTCCCCAGGGGATTAAAGCTTTCTTT
CSAPQGIKAFF
>TRBV7-3|TRBJ2-1|NA|NA
TGTGCCAGCAGCTTAGAAGGTGGCAATGAGCAGTTCTTC
CASSLEGGNEQFF
>TRBV9|TRBJ2-1|NA|NA
TGTGCCAGCAGCGTGGAACTAGCTCTTTACAATGAGCAGTTCTTC
CASSVELALYNEQFF
>TRBV7-2|TRBJ1-5|few|NA
TGTGCCAGCAGCTTACTCAACTATCAGCCCCAGCATTTT
CASSLLNYQPQHF
>TRBV15|TRBJ2-5|NA|TRBD1
TGTGCCACCAGCAGAGACTCAGGACAGGCGCGGAGAGAGACCCAGTACTTC
CATSRDSGQARRETQYF
>TRBV6-5|TRBJ2-1|NA|NA
TGTGCCAGCAAGTGGGACTTCCAAGGGGATGAGCAGTTCTTC
CASKWDFQGDEQFF
>TRBV4-3|TRBJ2-3|NA|TRBD2
TGCGCCAGCAGCCAAGGGCCTAGCGGCAGGGATACGCAGTATTTT
CASSQGPSGRDTQYF
>TRBV6-2/TRBV6-3|TRBJ1-1|few|NA
TGTGCCAGCAGTCCCCCCGGACACAAGAACACTGAAGCTTTCTTT
CASSPPGHKNTEAFF
>TRBV5-4|TRBJ1-1|NA|NA
TGTGCCAGCAGCTTGGGGGAATATAACACTGAAGCTTTCTTT
CASSLGEYNTEAFF
>TRBV27|TRBJ1-5|NA|NA
TGTGCCAGCAGATCCCTCGGGGAAGGCAATCAGCCCCAGCATTTT
CASRSLGEGNQPQHF
>TRBV11-3|TRBJ2-3|NA|NA
TGTGCCAGCAGCTTAGCTTCAGATACGCAGTATTTT
CASSLASDTQYF
>TRBV9|TRBJ1-2|NA|TRBD1
TGTGCCAGCAGCGAGGGTACAGGGGTTGGGCCGTATGGCTACACCTTC
CASSEGTGVGPYGYTF
>TRBV5-1|TRBJ2-1|once|TRBD1
TGCGCCAGCAGTACCGGGACAGGGGGCAATGAGCAGTTCTTC
CASSTGTGGNEQFF
>TRBV7-2|TRBJ2-2|once|NA
TGTGCCAGCAGCTTACGACGATCGAACACCGGGGAGCTGTTTTTT
CASSLRRSNTGELFF
>TRBV12-5|TRBJ2-3|NA|NA
TGTGCTAGTGGTCTCATGCAGGGATCGTTGGCAGATACGCAGTATTTT
CASGLMQGSLADTQYF
>TRBV6-2/TRBV6-3|TRBJ1-1|NA|TRBD1
TGTGCCAGCAGTTACCGGAGACAGGGAGACCCTGAAGCTTTCTTT
CASSYRRQGDPEAFF
>TRBV7-2|TRBJ2-3|NA|TRBD2
TGTGCCAGCAGCCGCGGGAGAGCAGATACGCAGTATTTT
CASSRGRADTQYF
>TRBV27|TRBJ2-2|NA|NA
TGTGCCAGCAGTTTCGGTTACAGGGTTTCGAACACCGGGGAGCTGTTTTTT
CASSFGYRVSNTGELFF
>TRBV24-1|TRBJ2-3|NA|NA
TGTGCCACCAGTGACCACCTCCGGGACACAGATACGCAGTATTTT
CATSDHLRDTDTQYF
>TRBV19|TRBJ1-6|NA|NA
TGTGCCAGTAAGGGCACCGCCTATTCACCCCTCCACTTT
CASKGTAYSPLHF
>TRBV9|TRBJ2-5|NA|NA
TGTGCCAGCAGCGTAGCGACAATCGGTGGGGAGACCCAGTACTTC
CASSVATIGGETQYF
>TRBV2|TRBJ1-3|NA|NA
TGTGCCAGCAGTGAAAGGGCCATATATTTT
CASSERAIYF
>TRBV9|TRBJ1-1|NA|TRBD1
TGTGCCAGCAGCGTAGCGACAGGGGTTGCTGAAGCTTTCTTT
CASSVATGVAEAFF
>TRBV11-2|TRBJ2-7|NA|NA
TGTGCCAGCAGCTTAAAAGCGGGCTCCTACGAGCAGTACTTC
CASSLKAGSYEQYF
>TRBV28|TRBJ2-1|NA|NA
TGTGCCAGCAGTTTATGGGGGGCGCAGTTCTTC
CASSLWGAQFF
>TRBV11-2|TRBJ2-5|NA|TRBD2
TGTGCCAGCAGCGCACTAGCGGGAGGACAAGAGACCCAGTACTTC
CASSALAGGQETQYF
>TRBV6-5|TRBJ2-5|NA|TRBD1
TGTGCCAGCAGACAGGGGGCGTGGGACCAAGAGACCCAGTACTTC
CASRQGAWDQETQYF
>TRBV6-4|TRBJ2-1|NA|NA
TGTGCCAGCAGTGACGGTACGAACAATGAGCAGTTCTTC
CASSDGTNNEQFF